The 32 T cell receptor beta chains reported below all come from one sample, sequenced in a study of T cell repertoires in cytomegalovirus infection. TCRdb re-derived calls from the reads in MiXCR, one entry per CDR3 protein. The sample lists a few hundred thousand distinct CDR3 sequences; roughly 10% were seen once. Sequenced material: PBMCs. Receptors originate from a human donor in good health (CMV status not recorded). Some clones in this sample may be carry-over from other donors' samples.

This clonotype was recorded many times. The rearrangement uses TRBV7-2 and TRBJ1-3; 8 nucleotides align to TRBD1. Germline CDR1 is SGHTA and CDR2 is FQGNSA. V gave up 5 bases and J gave up 4 bases; unmatched junction bases: 1. The CDR3 sequence is 13 residues long. CDR3 bases: TGTGCCAGCAGCCGGGACAGGGGAAACACCATATATTTT. Residues: CASSRDRGNTIYF.

Only a few counts were recorded for this clonotype. The rearrangement links TRBV14 to TRBJ2-3, with D uncertain. This CDR3 is built from 15 residues. CDR1 is SGHDN and CDR2 is FVKESK in the germline V gene. V lost 2 bases, J lost 4 bases, and 13 bases lay in between. CDR3 nucleotides: TGTGCCAGCAGCCAAAGTGGGTTGAAGGCAGATACGCAGTATTTT. Translated: CASSQSGLKADTQYF.

The rearrangement uses TRBV6-5 and TRBJ1-1, with unresolved D. CDR3 length equals 13 residues. The V end lost 0 bases, the J end lost 5 bases, and 7 bases lay between the germline ends. CDR1 is MNHEY and CDR2 is SVGAGI in the germline V gene. The CDR3 is CASSYSSRTEAFF. The CDR3 nucleotides read TGTGCCAGCAGTTACTCGTCACGGACTGAAGCTTTCTTT.

Points on this clonotype: Possible read error: a much larger clone is one base away. The final CDR3 position lacks the conserved phenylalanine or tryptophan, pointing to a likely read error. The chain is built from TRBV7-2 and TRBJ1-5, with 7 bases lining up with TRBD1. V was clipped by 6 bases and J by 3 bases; unmatched bases: 2. This CDR3 has 13 residues. Per the germline V gene, CDR1 is SGHTA and CDR2 is FQGNSA. The CDR3 DNA reads as TGTGCCAGCAGACAGGGGTTCAATCAGCCCCAGCATTAT. Encoded protein: CASRQGFNQPQHY.

The chain recombines TRBV7-2 with TRBJ2-7; possibly TRBD2 for D (6 bases). The ends were cut back, 2 bases at V and 4 bases at J, with 15 bases in the middle. CDR3 length equals 15 residues. Per germline, CDR1 SGHTA and CDR2 FQGNSA. CDR3 DNA: TGTGCCAGCAGCTTACGGCCCTGGGGGGATTACGAGCAGTACTTC. As protein: CASSLRPWGDYEQYF.

This clonotype was observed a few times. The chain is built from TRBV7-2 and TRBJ2-5, with TRBD1 as a possible D gene (6 bases). The CDR3 runs to 14 residues. In germline, CDR1 is SGHTA, CDR2 FQGNSA. Trimming took off 3 bases at V and 2 bases at J, with 10 bases between the two ends. CDR3 DNA: TGTGCCAGCAGCTTCTCGACAGGACAAGAGACCCAGTACTTC. This gives the protein CASSFSTGQETQYF. The entire variable domain, with the rest obtained from reference TRBV7-2 and TRBJ2-5, is as follows: GAGVSQSPSNKVTEKGKDVELRCDPISGHTALYWYRQSLGQGLEFLIYFQGNSAPDKSGLPSDRFSAERTGGSVSTLTIQRTQQEDSAVYLCASSFSTGQETQYFGPGTRLLVL.

This clonotype was observed at least ten times. V and J are TRBV7-2 and TRBJ2-3; possibly TRBD1 or TRBD2 for D (5 bases each). CDR1 is SGHTA, CDR2 FQGNSA, per germline. Trimming stripped 1 base from V and 1 base from J, with 12 bases between. The CDR3 runs 16 residues. The CDR3 is CASSLGSRGGTDTQYF. The CDR3 nucleotides read TGTGCCAGCAGCTTAGGTTCGAGAGGGGGCACAGATACGCAGTATTTT. Complete variable domain (other parts from reference TRBV7-2 and TRBJ2-3): GAGVSQSPSNKVTEKGKDVELRCDPISGHTALYWYRQSLGQGLEFLIYFQGNSAPDKSGLPSDRFSAERTGGSVSTLTIQRTQQEDSAVYLCASSLGSRGGTDTQYFGPGTRLTVL.

This clonotype has only a few counts. CDR3 DNA: TGCGCCAGCAGGAGGGCTGGGGGCGAGCAGTACTTC. As protein: CASRRAGGEQYF. The V gene is TRBV5-1, the J gene TRBJ2-7; TRBD1 or TRBD2 may be the D gene (5 bases each). Trimming took 5 bases from V and 6 from J, leaving 12 bases between them. Germline lookup yields CDR1 SGHRS and CDR2 YFSETQ. The CDR3 is 12 residues long.

A few counts support this clonotype. The chain couples TRBV6-2 or TRBV6-3 to TRBJ2-2; the D is unclear. Trimming cost V 6 bases and J 7 bases, with 9 bases left between them. CDR1 MNHEY and CDR2 SVGEGT come from the germline V gene. The CDR3 contains 12 residues. The CDR3 region is CASRLTVGELFF. CDR3 DNA: TGTGCCAGCAGGCTGACTGTCGGGGAGCTGTTTTTT.

This clonotype was detected ten times or more. The V call is TRBV7-9, the J call TRBJ1-1, with a tentative D call TRBD1 (5 bases). Germline-derived CDR1 and CDR2 are SEHNR and FQNEAQ (reference sequence). The CDR3 covers 15 residues. Trimming left V 5 bases short and J 5 bases short, with 18 bases between. The CDR3 loop is CASSLLGARGTEAFF. Written as DNA, the CDR3 is TGTGCCAGCAGCCTCCTAGGGGCCCGGGGGACTGAAGCTTTCTTT.

The chain links TRBV28 to TRBJ2-6, with unresolved D. V lost 5 bases, J lost 2 bases, and 13 bases lay in between. Germline-derived CDR1 and CDR2 are MDHEN and SYDVKM. The CDR3 is made up of 16 amino acids. The CDR3 protein is CASSAFTAAGANVLTF. CDR3 nucleotide sequence: TGTGCCAGCAGTGCCTTCACAGCCGCTGGGGCCAACGTCCTGACTTTC.

This clonotype was detected ten times or more. The genes are TRBV6-5 and TRBJ2-3; 13 bases fit TRBD2. V trimming: 5 bases; J trimming: 2 bases; junction bases outside the gene matches: 7. The CDR3 has 17 residues. The germline gives CDR1 MNHEY, CDR2 SVGAGI. In DNA form, the CDR3 reads TGTGCCAGCAGTCGTTCCGGACTAGCGGGAGCCACAGATACGCAGTATTTT. It is translated as CASSRSGLAGATDTQYF.

This clonotype was recorded at least ten times. V and J are TRBV7-8 and TRBJ2-1; tentatively, D is TRBD1 or TRBD2 (6 bases each). There are 11 residues in the CDR3. The V end lost 5 bases, the J end lost 10 bases, and 9 bases lay between the germline ends. The germline V gene encodes CDR1 SGHVS and CDR2 FQNEAQ. The CDR3 spells CASSQGREQFF. The CDR3 DNA reads TGTGCCAGCAGCCAGGGGAGGGAGCAGTTCTTC. Filled out from reference TRBV7-8 and TRBJ2-1, the complete variable domain reads GAGVSQSPRYKVAKRGQDVALRCDPISGHVSLFWYQQALGQGPEFLTYFQNEAQLDKSGLPSDRFFAERPEGSVSTLKIQRTQQEDSAVYLCASSQGREQFFGPGTRLTVL.

This clonotype came up many times. The V gene is TRBV7-2, the J gene TRBJ2-5; TRBD1 might be the D (6 bases). Germline CDR1 and CDR2: SGHTA and FQGNSA. The CDR3 totals 16 residues. V was clipped by 1 base and J by 4 bases, with 16 bases between them. The DNA for the CDR3 is TGTGCCAGCAGCTTAGAGTCCGGACAGTTAGGAGAGACCCAGTACTTC. It yields the protein CASSLESGQLGETQYF.

This clonotype was observed many times. The gene calls are TRBV7-2 and TRBJ2-3; a weak D match, TRBD1 (5 bases). This CDR3 is 16 amino acids long. The V gene lost 1 base and the J gene lost 3 bases, with 14 bases spanning the gap. CDR1 and CDR2 (germline): SGHTA, FQGNSA. CDR3 residues: CASSLGGRVRTDTQYF. In DNA, the CDR3 is TGTGCCAGCAGCTTAGGTGGCAGGGTGAGGACAGATACGCAGTATTTT. Filled out from reference TRBV7-2 and TRBJ2-3, the complete variable domain reads GAGVSQSPSNKVTEKGKDVELRCDPISGHTALYWYRQSLGQGLEFLIYFQGNSAPDKSGLPSDRFSAERTGGSVSTLTIQRTQQEDSAVYLCASSLGGRVRTDTQYFGPGTRLTVL.

This clonotype was picked up many times. The chain's CDR3 is CASSLKPGHRVGTEAFF. DNA of the CDR3: TGTGCCAGCAGCTTAAAACCGGGACACAGGGTGGGCACTGAAGCTTTCTTT. The rearrangement links TRBV7-3 to TRBJ1-1; perhaps TRBD1 as D (6 bases). The CDR3 runs to 17 residues. Germline V gives CDR1 SGHTA, CDR2 FQGTGA. With 1 base removed from V and 4 bases from J, the gap between germline ends came to 19 bases.

Many counts were recorded for this clonotype. The gene calls are TRBV7-8 and TRBJ1-2; 7 bases agree with TRBD1. V trimming: 2 bases; J trimming: 3 bases; junction bases outside the gene matches: 6. There are 15 residues in the CDR3. The V gene's germline CDR1 is SGHVS and CDR2 FQNEAQ. Here the CDR3 DNA reads TGTGCCAGCAGCTTATACACAGGGGCCGACTATGGCTACACCTTC. Translation: CASSLYTGADYGYTF.

The rearrangement uses TRBV5-1 and TRBJ2-5, with D possibly called TRBD1 or TRBD2 (6 bases each). The ends were cut back, 4 bases at V and 4 bases at J, with 14 bases in the middle. There are 14 residues in the CDR3. Looked up from germline, CDR1 is SGHRS and CDR2 is YFSETQ. CDR3 nucleotides: TGCGCCAGCAGCAAAGGGGGGCGCGGAGAGACCCAGTACTTC. As protein: CASSKGGRGETQYF.

In its sample, this clonotype was seen a few times. This chain links TRBV3-1 with TRBJ2-1; TRBD2 matches at 11 bases. Germline CDR1 LGHDT, CDR2 YNNKEL (reference sequence). Losses at the gene ends were 8 bases for V and 10 bases for J; bases not matched to a gene: 10. The CDR3 consists of 14 residues. CDR3 DNA: TGTGCCAGCGGGGTTAGCGGGAGGGCTCGGGAGCAGTTCTTC. Its protein product is CASGVSGRAREQFF.

This clonotype appeared many times. This chain links TRBV7-2 with TRBJ2-2; TRBD2 matches at 9 bases. Trimming removed 3 bases from V and 3 bases from J; junction bases left unmatched: 8. Germline lookup yields CDR1 SGHTA and CDR2 FQGNSA. The CDR3 length is 17 residues. This CDR3 reads CASSFGGGVSDTGELFF. CDR3 in DNA: TGTGCCAGCAGCTTCGGCGGGGGGGTATCGGACACCGGGGAGCTGTTTTTT.

This clonotype was seen repeatedly, ten times or more. The gene calls are TRBV12-3 or TRBV12-4 and TRBJ1-1; D gene uncertain. The CDR3 sequence is 14 residues long. V gave up 4 bases and J gave up 4 bases, with 13 bases separating them. The CDR3 region is CASSSLLTGTEAFF. The DNA of the CDR3 is TGTGCCAGCAGTTCCCTACTGACGGGCACTGAAGCTTTCTTT.

This clonotype occurred many times. The chain employs TRBV7-2 and TRBJ1-5, with D possibly matching TRBD1 (6 bases). Per germline, CDR1 SGHTA and CDR2 FQGNSA. The CDR3 loop spans 18 amino acids. The ends were cut back, 1 base at V and 2 bases at J, with 18 bases in the middle. CDR3 in DNA: TGTGCCAGCAGCTTAGATTATCCGGGGGCGAGCGGCAATCAGCCCCAGCATTTT. This gives the protein CASSLDYPGASGNQPQHF.

This clonotype was observed at least ten times. The chain employs TRBV28 and TRBJ1-5; 7 bases agree with TRBD1. The CDR3 extends over 18 amino acids. Germline CDR1 reads MDHEN; CDR2 reads SYDVKM. J lost 4 bases, V lost 3 bases, and 15 bases had no gene match. CDR3 in amino acids: CASSLKGQTTSFNQPQHF. Written as DNA, the CDR3 is TGTGCCAGCAGTTTGAAGGGACAGACTACTTCTTTTAATCAGCCCCAGCATTTT.

The genes are TRBV15 and TRBJ2-2, with D possibly TRBD1 on 5 matching bases. The V and J ends lost 4 bases and 0 bases respectively, with 21 bases between them. CDR3 length: 19 residues. The germline CDR1 and CDR2 sequences are LNHNV and YYDKDF (reference sequence). The CDR3 is CATSTWGVRVKANTGELFF. CDR3 nucleotide sequence: TGTGCCACCAGCACTTGGGGTGTCAGGGTAAAAGCGAACACCGGGGAGCTGTTTTTT. Complete variable domain (other parts from reference TRBV15 and TRBJ2-2): DAMVIQNPRYQVTQFGKPVTLSCSQTLNHNVMYWYQQKSSQAPKLLFHYYDKDFNNEADTPDNFQSRRPNTSFCFLDIRSPGLGDTAMYLCATSTWGVRVKANTGELFFGEGSRLTVL.

The chain combines TRBV11-2 with TRBJ1-4; D might be TRBD1 (6 bases). The V and J ends lost 5 bases and 5 bases respectively, with 15 bases between them. This CDR3 is 15 amino acids long. The germline CDR1 and CDR2 sequences are SGHAT and FQNNGV. CDR3 DNA: TGTGCCAGCAGCACCCCACAGGGTTACAATGAAAAACTGTTTTTT. It encodes CASSTPQGYNEKLFF.

This clonotype was counted a few times. V and J are TRBV24-1 and TRBJ1-5, with 7 bases that match TRBD1. Germline values: CDR1 KGHDR, CDR2 SFDVKD. This CDR3 is 16 amino acids long. V lost 1 base and J lost 6; bases outside the gene matches: 8. The CDR3 sequence is CATSDLGGPGAQPQHF. CDR3 in DNA: TGTGCCACCAGTGATTTAGGGGGCCCGGGGGCTCAGCCCCAGCATTTT.

There are a few counts of this clonotype. The CDR3: CASRSGRNSYNEQFF. The CDR3 nucleotides read TGTGCCAGCAGATCCGGGCGGAACTCCTACAATGAGCAGTTCTTC. This sequence joins TRBV6-2 or TRBV6-3 and TRBJ2-1, with unresolved D. The CDR3 extends over 15 amino acids. V lost 6 bases, J lost 0 bases, and 12 bases lay in between. The germline gives CDR1 MNHEY, CDR2 SVGEGT.

J is TRBJ1-1 and V is TRBV28, with a weak D call TRBD1 (5 bases). This CDR3 is built from 16 residues. Germline V gene data show CDR1 as MDHEN and CDR2 as SYDVKM. Trimming stripped 6 bases from V and 1 base from J, with 18 bases between. The DNA of the CDR3 is TGTGCCAGCAGCCCTCTAGGGGTCAGGAAGAACACTGAAGCTTTCTTT. Its protein is CASSPLGVRKNTEAFF.

This clonotype was found many times. The chain couples TRBV2 to TRBJ2-3; 8 bases match TRBD2. The CDR3 loop spans 15 amino acids. Germline CDR1 is SNHLY and CDR2 is FYNNEI. After removal of 6 bases from V and 2 bases from J, the junction contained 7 bases not matched to a gene. CDR3 protein: CASRKERGITDTQYF. In nucleotides, the CDR3 is TGTGCCAGCAGAAAAGAGCGGGGGATCACAGATACGCAGTATTTT.

This clonotype was counted at least ten times. The rearrangement links TRBV7-2 to TRBJ2-7, with 11 bases lining up with TRBD2. The CDR3 has 15 residues. Per the germline V gene, CDR1 is SGHTA and CDR2 is FQGNSA. Trimming at V came to 2 bases and at J to 3 bases, leaving 3 bases not matched to a gene. The CDR3 loop is CASSLSGTSGYEQYF. Here the CDR3 DNA reads TGTGCCAGCAGCTTATCCGGGACTAGCGGCTACGAGCAGTACTTC.

This clonotype has only a few counts. This sequence joins TRBV5-4 and TRBJ1-1; no clear D gene. With 0 bases removed from V and 6 bases from J, the gap between germline ends came to 6 bases. The CDR3 has 12 residues. The V gene's germline CDR1 is SGHNT and CDR2 YYREEE (reference sequence). In nucleotides, the CDR3 is TGTGCCAGCAGCTTGGATGACTCTGAAGCTTTCTTT. This gives the protein CASSLDDSEAFF.

The CDR3 nucleotides read TGTGCCAGCAGGGGGACTCGAAATCGCCAGGAGACCCAGTACTTC. Translated, it gives CASRGTRNRQETQYF. V and J are TRBV11-3 and TRBJ2-5; D is perhaps TRBD2 (6 bases). V lost 6 bases to trimming and J lost 5 bases, with 19 bases between them. CDR1 and CDR2 from the germline V gene are SGHNT and YENEEA. The CDR3 is 15 residues long.